Sequencing of this T cell receptor beta chain was carried out in a study of blood T cells in healthy people across ages. Study at large: Per two T cells, about one barcoded beta molecule was captured through template switching. General study points: Observed TCR beta diversity per million T cells went down as age went up. This fall followed a roughly linear course with age.

Sample-barcoded 5' priming and a J-beta primer mix drove a second PCR of about 6 to 12 cycles. The template-switch adaptor, which had 12 random nucleotides, put a tag on each cDNA molecule. From each sample, at least 2.5 million paired-end reads containing CDR3 were obtained. TCRdb reprocessed the 5' RACE reads via MiXCR and lists one record per CDR3 protein. Here the sample spans some 1,500,000 distinct CDR3 sequences, 40% to 45% being singletons. In regard to this clonotype: What it binds is unknown.

Source material: blood. The sequence was collected from a young woman in good health.

CDR3 protein: CASSTITGGPEAFF. The CDR3 nucleotides read TGTGCCAGCAGCACCATAACAGGGGGCCCTGAAGCTTTCTTT. V is TRBV11-2 and J is TRBJ1-1; 9 nucleotides line up with TRBD1. The CDR3 covers 14 residues. The trim removed 5 bases at V and 6 bases at J, leaving 7 bases unmatched. Germline V lookup: CDR1 SGHAT, CDR2 FQNNGV. The complete variable domain, with remaining parts taken from reference TRBV11-2 and TRBJ1-1, reads EAGVAQSPRYKIIEKRQSVAFWCNPISGHATLYWYQQILGQGPKLLIQFQNNGVVDDSQLPKDRFSAERLKGVDSTLKIQPAKLEDSAVYLCASSTITGGPEAFFGQGTRLTVV.